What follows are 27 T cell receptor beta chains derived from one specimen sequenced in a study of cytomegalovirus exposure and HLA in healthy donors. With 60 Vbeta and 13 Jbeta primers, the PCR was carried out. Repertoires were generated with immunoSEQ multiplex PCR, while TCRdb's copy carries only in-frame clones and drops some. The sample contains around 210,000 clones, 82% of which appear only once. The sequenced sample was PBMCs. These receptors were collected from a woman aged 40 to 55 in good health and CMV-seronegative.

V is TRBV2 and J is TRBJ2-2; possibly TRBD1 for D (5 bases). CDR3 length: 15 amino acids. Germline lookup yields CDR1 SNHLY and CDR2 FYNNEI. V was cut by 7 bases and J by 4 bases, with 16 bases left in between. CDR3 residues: CASKTSGSSTGELFF. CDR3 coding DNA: TGTGCCAGCAAGACGTCAGGGTCGTCCACCGGGGAGCTGTTTTTT.

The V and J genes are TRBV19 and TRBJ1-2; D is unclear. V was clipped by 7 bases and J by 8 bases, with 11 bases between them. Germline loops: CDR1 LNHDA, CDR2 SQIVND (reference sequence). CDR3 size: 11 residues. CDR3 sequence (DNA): TGTGCCAGTATTGAGGCGGGAGGCTACACCTTC. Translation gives CASIEAGGYTF.

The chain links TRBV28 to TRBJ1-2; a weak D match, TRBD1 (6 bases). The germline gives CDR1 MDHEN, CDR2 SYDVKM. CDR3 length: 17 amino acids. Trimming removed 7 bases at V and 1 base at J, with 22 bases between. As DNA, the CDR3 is TGTGCCAGCACCTCCCCGGGCACAGGGTATTTTAACTATGGCTACACCTTC. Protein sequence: CASTSPGTGYFNYGYTF.

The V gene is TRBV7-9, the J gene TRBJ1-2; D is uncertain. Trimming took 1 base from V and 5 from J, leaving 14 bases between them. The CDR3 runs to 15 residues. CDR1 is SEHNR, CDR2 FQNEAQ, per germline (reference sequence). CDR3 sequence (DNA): TGTGCCAGCAGCTTAGGCGGGGAAGCGAAGTATGGCTACACCTTC. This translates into CASSLGGEAKYGYTF.

The CDR3 reads CASSFRDSRNEQFF. For the CDR3, the DNA is TGTGCCAGCAGCTTCAGGGACAGTCGCAATGAGCAGTTCTTC. J is TRBJ2-1 and V is TRBV5-4, with 7 bases lining up with TRBD1. The CDR3 sequence is 14 residues long. Germline CDR1 reads SGHNT; CDR2 reads YYREEE (reference sequence). The junction had 5 bases not matched to a gene; V was cut back by 2 bases and J by 6 bases.

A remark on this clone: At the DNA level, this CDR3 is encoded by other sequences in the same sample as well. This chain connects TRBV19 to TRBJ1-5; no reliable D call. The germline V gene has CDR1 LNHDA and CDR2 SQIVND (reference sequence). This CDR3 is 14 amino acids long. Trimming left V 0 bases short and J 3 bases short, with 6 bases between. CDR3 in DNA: TGTGCCAGTAGTATAGACAGAACCAATCAGCCCCAGCATTTT. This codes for CASSIDRTNQPQHF.

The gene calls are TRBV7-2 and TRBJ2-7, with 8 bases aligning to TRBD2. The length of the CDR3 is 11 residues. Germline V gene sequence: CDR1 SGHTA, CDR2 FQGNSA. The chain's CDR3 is CASGSSYEQYF. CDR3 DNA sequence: TGTGCGAGCGGGAGCTCCTACGAGCAGTACTTC.

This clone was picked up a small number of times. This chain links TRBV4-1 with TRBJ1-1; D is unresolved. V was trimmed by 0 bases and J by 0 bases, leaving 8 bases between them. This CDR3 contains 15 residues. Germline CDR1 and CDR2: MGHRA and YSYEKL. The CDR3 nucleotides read TGCGCCAGCAGCCAAGATAGAACAGTGAACACTGAAGCTTTCTTT. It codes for CASSQDRTVNTEAFF.

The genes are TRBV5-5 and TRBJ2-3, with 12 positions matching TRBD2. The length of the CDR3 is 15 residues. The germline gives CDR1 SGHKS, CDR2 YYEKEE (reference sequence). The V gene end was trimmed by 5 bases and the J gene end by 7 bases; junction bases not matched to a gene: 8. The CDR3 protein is CASRLTSGSEYTQYF. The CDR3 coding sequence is TGTGCCAGCAGATTGACTAGCGGGAGTGAATATACGCAGTATTTT. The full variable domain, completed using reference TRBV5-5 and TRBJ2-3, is DAGVTQSPTHLIKTRGQQVTLRCSPISGHKSVSWYQQVLGQGPQFIFQYYEKEERGRGNFPDRFSARQFPNYSSELNVNALLLGDSALYLCASRLTSGSEYTQYFGPGTRLTVL.

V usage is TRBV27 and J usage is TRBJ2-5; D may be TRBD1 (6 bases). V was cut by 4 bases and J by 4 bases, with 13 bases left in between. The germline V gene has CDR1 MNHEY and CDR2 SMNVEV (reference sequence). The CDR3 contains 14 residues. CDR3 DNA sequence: TGTGCCAGCAGTTCGAGGACAGTTAGAGAGACCCAGTACTTC. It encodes CASSSRTVRETQYF.

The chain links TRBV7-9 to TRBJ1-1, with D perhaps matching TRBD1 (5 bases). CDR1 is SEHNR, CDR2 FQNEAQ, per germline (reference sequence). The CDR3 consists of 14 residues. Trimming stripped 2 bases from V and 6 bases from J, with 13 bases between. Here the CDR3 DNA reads TGTGCCAGCAGCTTAACGGACGGGGGGGCTGAAGCTTTCTTT. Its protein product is CASSLTDGGAEAFF. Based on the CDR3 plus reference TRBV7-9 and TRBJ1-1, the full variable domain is DTGVSQNPRHKITKRGQNVTFRCDPISEHNRLYWYRQTLGQGPEFLTYFQNEAQLEKSRLLSDRFSAERPKGSFSTLEIQRTEQGDSAMYLCASSLTDGGAEAFFGQGTRLTVV.

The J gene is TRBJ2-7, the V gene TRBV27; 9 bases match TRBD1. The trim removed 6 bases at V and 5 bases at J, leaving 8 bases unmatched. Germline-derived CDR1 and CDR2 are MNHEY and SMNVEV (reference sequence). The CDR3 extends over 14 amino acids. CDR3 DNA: TGTGCCAGCAGGGGGTCGGGACAGGGACACGAGCAGTACTTC. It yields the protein CASRGSGQGHEQYF.

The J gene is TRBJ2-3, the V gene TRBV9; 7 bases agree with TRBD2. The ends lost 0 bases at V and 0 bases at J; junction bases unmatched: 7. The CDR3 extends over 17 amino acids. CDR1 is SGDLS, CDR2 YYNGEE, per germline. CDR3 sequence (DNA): TGTGCCAGCAGCGTAGGGGGCCTAGCGGATAGCACAGATACGCAGTATTTT. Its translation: CASSVGGLADSTDTQYF. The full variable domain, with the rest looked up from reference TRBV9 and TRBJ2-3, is DSGVTQTPKHLITATGQRVTLRCSPRSGDLSVYWYQQSLDQGLQFLIQYYNGEERAKGNILERFSAQQFPDLHSELNLSSLELGDSALYFCASSVGGLADSTDTQYFGPGTRLTVL.

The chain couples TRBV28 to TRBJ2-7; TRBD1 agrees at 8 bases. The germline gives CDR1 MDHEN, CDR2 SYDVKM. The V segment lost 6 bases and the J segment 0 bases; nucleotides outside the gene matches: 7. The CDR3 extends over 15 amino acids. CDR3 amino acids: CASSQTGAFSYEQYF. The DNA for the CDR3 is TGTGCCAGCAGCCAGACAGGGGCCTTCTCCTACGAGCAGTACTTC. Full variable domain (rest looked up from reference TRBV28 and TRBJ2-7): DVKVTQSSRYLVKRTGEKVFLECVQDMDHENMFWYRQDPGLGLRLIYFSYDVKMKEKGDIPEGYSVSREKKERFSLILESASTNQTSMYLCASSQTGAFSYEQYFGPGTRLTVT.

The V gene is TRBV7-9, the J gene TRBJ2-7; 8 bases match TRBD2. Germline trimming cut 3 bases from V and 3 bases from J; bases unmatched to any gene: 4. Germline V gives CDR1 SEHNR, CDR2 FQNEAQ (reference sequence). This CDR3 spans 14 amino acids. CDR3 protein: CASSLFSGNYEQYF. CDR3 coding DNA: TGTGCCAGCAGCTTGTTTAGCGGGAACTACGAGCAGTACTTC. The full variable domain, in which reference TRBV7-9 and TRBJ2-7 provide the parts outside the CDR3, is DTGVSQNPRHKITKRGQNVTFRCDPISEHNRLYWYRQTLGQGPEFLTYFQNEAQLEKSRLLSDRFSAERPKGSFSTLEIQRTEQGDSAMYLCASSLFSGNYEQYFGPGTRLTVT.

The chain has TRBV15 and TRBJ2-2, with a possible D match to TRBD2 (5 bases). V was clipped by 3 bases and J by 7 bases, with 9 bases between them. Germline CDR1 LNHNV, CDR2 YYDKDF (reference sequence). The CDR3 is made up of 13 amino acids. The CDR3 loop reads CATSSTSIGELFF. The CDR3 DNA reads TGTGCCACCAGCAGCACTAGTATCGGGGAGCTGTTTTTT. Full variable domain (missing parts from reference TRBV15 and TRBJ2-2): DAMVIQNPRYQVTQFGKPVTLSCSQTLNHNVMYWYQQKSSQAPKLLFHYYDKDFNNEADTPDNFQSRRPNTSFCFLDIRSPGLGDTAMYLCATSSTSIGELFFGEGSRLTVL.

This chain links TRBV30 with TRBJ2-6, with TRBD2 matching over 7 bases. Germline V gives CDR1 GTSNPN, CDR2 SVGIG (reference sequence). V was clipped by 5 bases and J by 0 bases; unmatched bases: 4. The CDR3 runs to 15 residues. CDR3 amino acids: CAWSSGSSGANVLTF. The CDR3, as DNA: TGTGCCTGGTCTAGCGGTAGCTCTGGGGCCAACGTCCTGACTTTC.

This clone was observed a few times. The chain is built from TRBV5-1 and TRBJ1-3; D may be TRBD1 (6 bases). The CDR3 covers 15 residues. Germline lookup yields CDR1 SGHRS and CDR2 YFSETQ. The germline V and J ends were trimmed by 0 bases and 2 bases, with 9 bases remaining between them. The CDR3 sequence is CASSLGDIAGNTIYF. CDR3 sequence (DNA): TGCGCCAGCAGCTTGGGGGACATCGCTGGAAACACCATATATTTT.

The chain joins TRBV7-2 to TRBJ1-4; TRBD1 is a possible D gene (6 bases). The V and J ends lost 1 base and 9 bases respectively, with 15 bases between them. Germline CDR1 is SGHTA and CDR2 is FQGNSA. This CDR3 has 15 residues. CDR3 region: CASSLGGTRRKKLFF. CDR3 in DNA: TGTGCCAGCAGCTTAGGAGGGACACGCCGGAAAAAACTGTTTTTT.

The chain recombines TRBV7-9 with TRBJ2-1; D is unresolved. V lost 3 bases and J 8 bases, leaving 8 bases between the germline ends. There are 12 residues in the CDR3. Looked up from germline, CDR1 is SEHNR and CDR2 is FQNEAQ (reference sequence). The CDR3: CASSFSSHEQFF. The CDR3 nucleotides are TGTGCCAGCAGCTTCTCTAGTCATGAGCAGTTCTTC.

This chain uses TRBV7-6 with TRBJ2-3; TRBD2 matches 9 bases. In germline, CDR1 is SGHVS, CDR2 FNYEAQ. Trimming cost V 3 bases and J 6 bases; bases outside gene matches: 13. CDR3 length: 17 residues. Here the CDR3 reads CASSFQTILAGADTQYF. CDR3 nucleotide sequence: TGTGCCAGCAGCTTCCAGACAATTTTAGCGGGAGCGGATACGCAGTATTTT.

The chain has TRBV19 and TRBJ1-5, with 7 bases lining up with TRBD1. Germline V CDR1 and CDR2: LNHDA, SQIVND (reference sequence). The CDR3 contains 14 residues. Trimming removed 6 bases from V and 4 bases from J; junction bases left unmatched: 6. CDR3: CASRTGQPNQPQHF. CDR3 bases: TGTGCCAGTAGAACGGGACAGCCTAATCAGCCCCAGCATTTT.

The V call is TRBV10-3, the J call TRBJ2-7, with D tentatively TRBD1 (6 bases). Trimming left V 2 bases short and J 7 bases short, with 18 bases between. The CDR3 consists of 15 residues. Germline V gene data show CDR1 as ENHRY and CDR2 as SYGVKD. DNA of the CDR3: TGTGCCATCAGTGAGGAAGAAGACAGGCCTGCTGAGCAGTACTTC. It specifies CAISEEEDRPAEQYF.

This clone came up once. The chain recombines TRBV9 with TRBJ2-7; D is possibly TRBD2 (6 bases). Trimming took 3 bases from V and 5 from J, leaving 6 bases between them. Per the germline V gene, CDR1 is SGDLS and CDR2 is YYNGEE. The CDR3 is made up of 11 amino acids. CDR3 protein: CASSAGDEQYF. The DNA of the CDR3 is TGTGCCAGCAGCGCGGGAGACGAGCAGTACTTC. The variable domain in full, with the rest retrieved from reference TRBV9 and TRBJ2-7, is DSGVTQTPKHLITATGQRVTLRCSPRSGDLSVYWYQQSLDQGLQFLIQYYNGEERAKGNILERFSAQQFPDLHSELNLSSLELGDSALYFCASSAGDEQYFGPGTRLTVT.

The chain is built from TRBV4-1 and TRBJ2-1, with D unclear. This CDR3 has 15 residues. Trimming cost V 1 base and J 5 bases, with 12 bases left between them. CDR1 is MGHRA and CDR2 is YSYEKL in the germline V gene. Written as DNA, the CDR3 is TGCGCCAGCAGCCAAGTAACAAGCGCCGACAATGAGCAGTTCTTC. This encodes CASSQVTSADNEQFF.

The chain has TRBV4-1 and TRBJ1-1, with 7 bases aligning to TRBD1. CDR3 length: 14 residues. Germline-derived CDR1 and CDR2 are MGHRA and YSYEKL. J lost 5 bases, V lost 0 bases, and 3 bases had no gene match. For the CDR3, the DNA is TGCGCCAGCAGCCAAGAGACAGGGAAAACTGAAGCTTTCTTT. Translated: CASSQETGKTEAFF.

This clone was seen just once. The CDR3 here is CASSEASLTGTQYF. DNA for the CDR3: TGCGCCAGCTCAGAGGCTAGCCTTACTGGGACCCAGTACTTC. The J gene is TRBJ2-5, the V gene TRBV5-1; maybe TRBD2 (5 bases). CDR1 SGHRS and CDR2 YFSETQ come from the germline V gene. V lost 7 bases and J 7 bases, leaving 20 bases between the germline ends. CDR3 size: 14 residues.